The clone carrying this T cell receptor (beta chain) showed up just a few times. This sample is part of a study of T cell repertoires in cytomegalovirus infection. TCRdb redid the calling of the reads with MiXCR, one entry per CDR3 protein. This table has around 450,000 distinct CDR3 sequences, under 40% appearing once. Trimming left V 3 bases short and J 4 bases short, with 19 bases between. CDR3 length equals 18 residues. The genes are TRBV12-3 or TRBV12-4 and TRBJ2-6; D is perhaps TRBD1 or TRBD2 (5 bases each). The specimen sequenced was PBMCs. This receptor was obtained from a human donor in good health (CMV status not recorded). Some clones in this sample may be carry-over from other donors' samples. The CDR3 reads CASSLRVNRREGANVLTF. The CDR3 nucleotides read TGTGCCAGCAGTTTGAGGGTGAACAGGCGAGAAGGGGCCAACGTCCTGACTTTC.